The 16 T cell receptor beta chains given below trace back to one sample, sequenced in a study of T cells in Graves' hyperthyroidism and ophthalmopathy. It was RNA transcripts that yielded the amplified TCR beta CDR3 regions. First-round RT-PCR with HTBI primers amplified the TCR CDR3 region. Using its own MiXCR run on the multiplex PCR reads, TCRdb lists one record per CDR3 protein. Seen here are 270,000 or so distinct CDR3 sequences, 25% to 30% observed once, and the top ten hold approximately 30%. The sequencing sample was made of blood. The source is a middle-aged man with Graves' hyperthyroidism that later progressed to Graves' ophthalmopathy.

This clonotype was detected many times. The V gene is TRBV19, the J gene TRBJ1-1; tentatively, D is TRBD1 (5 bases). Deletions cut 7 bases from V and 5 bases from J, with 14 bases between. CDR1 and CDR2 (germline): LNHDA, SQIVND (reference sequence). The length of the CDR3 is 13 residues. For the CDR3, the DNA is TGTGCCAGTACTCTCTCGGGGGTTACTGAAGCTTTCTTT. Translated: CASTLSGVTEAFF.

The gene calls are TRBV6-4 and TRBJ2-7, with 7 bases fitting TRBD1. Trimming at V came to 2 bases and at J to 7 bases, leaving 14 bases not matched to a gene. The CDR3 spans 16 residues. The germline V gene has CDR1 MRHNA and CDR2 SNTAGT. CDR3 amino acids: CASSDIDRALTREQYF. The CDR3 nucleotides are TGTGCCAGCAGTGACATCGACAGGGCCCTAACGCGGGAGCAGTACTTC.

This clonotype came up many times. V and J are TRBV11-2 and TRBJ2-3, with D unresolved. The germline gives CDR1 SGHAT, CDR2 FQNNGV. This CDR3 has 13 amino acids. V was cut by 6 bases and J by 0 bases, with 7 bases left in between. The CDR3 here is CASSSPSTDTQYF. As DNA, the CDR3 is TGTGCCAGCAGTTCACCGAGCACAGATACGCAGTATTTT.

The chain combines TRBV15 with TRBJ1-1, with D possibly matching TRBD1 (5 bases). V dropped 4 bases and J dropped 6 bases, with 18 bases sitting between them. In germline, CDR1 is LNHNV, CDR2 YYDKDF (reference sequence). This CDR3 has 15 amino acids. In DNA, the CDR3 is TGTGCCACCAGCAAGAATCCTGGGGCGGGTGCTGAAGCTTTCTTT. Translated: CATSKNPGAGAEAFF.

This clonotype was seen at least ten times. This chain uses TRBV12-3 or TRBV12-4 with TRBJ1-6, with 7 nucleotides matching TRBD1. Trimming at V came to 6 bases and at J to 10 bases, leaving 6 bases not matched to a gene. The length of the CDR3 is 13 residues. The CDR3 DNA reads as TGTGCCAGCAGCCCAGGGGGTTACTCACCCCTCCACTTT. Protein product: CASSPGGYSPLHF.

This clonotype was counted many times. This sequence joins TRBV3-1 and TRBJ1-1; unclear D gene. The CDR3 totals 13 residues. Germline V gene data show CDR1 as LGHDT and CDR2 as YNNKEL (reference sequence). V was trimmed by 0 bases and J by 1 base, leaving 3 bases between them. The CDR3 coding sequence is TGTGCCAGCAGCCAAGATTGGAACACTGAAGCTTTCTTT. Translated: CASSQDWNTEAFF. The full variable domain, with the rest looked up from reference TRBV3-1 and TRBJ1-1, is DTAVSQTPKYLVTQMGNDKSIKCEQNLGHDTMYWYKQDSKKFLKIMFSYNNKELIINETVPNRFSPKSPDKAHLNLHINSLELGDSAVYFCASSQDWNTEAFFGQGTRLTVV.

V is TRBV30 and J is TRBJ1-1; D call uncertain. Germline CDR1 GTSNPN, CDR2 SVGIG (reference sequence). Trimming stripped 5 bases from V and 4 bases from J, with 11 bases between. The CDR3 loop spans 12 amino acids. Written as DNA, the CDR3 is TGTGCCTGGGGGGTGATGAGCACTGAAGCTTTCTTT. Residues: CAWGVMSTEAFF.

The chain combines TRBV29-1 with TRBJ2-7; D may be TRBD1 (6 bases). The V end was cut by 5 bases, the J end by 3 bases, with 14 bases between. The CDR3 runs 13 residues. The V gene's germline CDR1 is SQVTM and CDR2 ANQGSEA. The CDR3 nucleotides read TGCAGCGTTAAGGGGGTTTCGGTCTACGAGCAGTACTTC. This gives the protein CSVKGVSVYEQYF.

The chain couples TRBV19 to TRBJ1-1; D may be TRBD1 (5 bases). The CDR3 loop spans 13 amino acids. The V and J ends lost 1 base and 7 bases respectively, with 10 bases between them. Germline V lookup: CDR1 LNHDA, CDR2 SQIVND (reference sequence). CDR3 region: CASSIGRGNEAFF. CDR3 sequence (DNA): TGTGCCAGTAGTATAGGTCGGGGGAATGAAGCTTTCTTT.

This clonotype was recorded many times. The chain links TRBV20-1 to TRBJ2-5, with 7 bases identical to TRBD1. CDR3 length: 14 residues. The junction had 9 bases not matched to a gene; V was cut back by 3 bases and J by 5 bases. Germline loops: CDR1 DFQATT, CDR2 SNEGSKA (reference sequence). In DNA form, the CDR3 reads TGCAGTGCTAGTCCTAGGGGGCAACGTGAGACCCAGTACTTC. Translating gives CSASPRGQRETQYF.

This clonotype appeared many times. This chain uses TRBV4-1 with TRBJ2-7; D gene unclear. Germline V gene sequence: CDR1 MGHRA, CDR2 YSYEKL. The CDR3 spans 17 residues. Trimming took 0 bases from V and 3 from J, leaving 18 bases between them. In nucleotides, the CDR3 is TGCGCCAGCAGCCAAGATCGAAGGGTCGACGGTAACTACGAGCAGTACTTC. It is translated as CASSQDRRVDGNYEQYF.

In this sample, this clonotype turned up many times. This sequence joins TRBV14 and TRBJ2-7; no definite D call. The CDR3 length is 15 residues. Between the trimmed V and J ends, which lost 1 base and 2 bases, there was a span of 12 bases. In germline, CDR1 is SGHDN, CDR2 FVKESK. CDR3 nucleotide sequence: TGTGCCAGCAGCCAAGGTGGGTCTACCACCTACGAGCAGTACTTC. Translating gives CASSQGGSTTYEQYF.

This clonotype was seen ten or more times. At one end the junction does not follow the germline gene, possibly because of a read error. Written as DNA, the CDR3 is TGTGCCAGCTCACCAGGGAACCCTGAAGCTTTCTTT. Residues: CASSPGNPEAFF. J is TRBJ1-1 and V is TRBV18; the D is unclear. The CDR3 extends over 12 amino acids. The germline gives CDR1 KGHSH, CDR2 LQKENI.

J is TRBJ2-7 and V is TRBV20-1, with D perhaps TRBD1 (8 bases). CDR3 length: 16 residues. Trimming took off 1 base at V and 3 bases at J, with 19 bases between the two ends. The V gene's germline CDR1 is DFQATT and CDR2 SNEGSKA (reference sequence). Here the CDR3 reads CSARGLATGGGYEQYF. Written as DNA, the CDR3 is TGCAGTGCTAGAGGCCTTGCTACAGGGGGGGGCTACGAGCAGTACTTC.

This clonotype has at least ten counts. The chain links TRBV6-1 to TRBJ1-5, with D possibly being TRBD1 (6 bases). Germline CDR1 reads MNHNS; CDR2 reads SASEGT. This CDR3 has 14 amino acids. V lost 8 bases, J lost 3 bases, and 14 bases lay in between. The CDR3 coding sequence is TGTGCCAGCGAACCCCGGGACACCAATCAGCCCCAGCATTTT. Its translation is CASEPRDTNQPQHF.

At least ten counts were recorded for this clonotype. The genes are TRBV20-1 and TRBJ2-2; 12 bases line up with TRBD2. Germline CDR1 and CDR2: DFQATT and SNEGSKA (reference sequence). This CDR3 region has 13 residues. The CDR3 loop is CGLAGQNTGELFF. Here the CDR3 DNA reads TGCGGACTAGCGGGACAGAACACCGGGGAGCTGTTTTTT.